Below are 3 T cell receptor beta chains sequenced from a single sample in a study of blood T cell repertoires in COVID-19. Libraries were prepared by immunoSEQ multiplex PCR; TCRdb keeps only in-frame clonotypes and omits some of them. The sample contains more than 75,000 clones, 89% of which appear only once. What was sequenced was peripheral blood. The receptors shown here come from a man aged 45-60 years with COVID-19, enrolled during active disease.

J is TRBJ1-2 and V is TRBV29-1; D is unresolved. Trimming shortened V by 6 bases and J by 4 bases, and 12 bases separated the two germline ends. CDR1 is SQVTM, CDR2 ANQGSEA, per germline. The CDR3 runs 12 residues. The CDR3 nucleotides are TGCAGCGTCGGGGTGGGAAGCTATGGCTACACCTTC. Its translation: CSVGVGSYGYTF.

This rearrangement joins TRBV20-1 to TRBJ2-7, with D unclear. This CDR3 is 9 amino acids long. Germline CDR1 DFQATT, CDR2 SNEGSKA (reference sequence). CDR3 nucleotides: TGCAGCCCCAGTCTCGAGCAGTACTTC. It is translated as CSPSLEQYF.

This sequence joins TRBV7-2 and TRBJ1-2; 7 positions agree with TRBD1. This CDR3 region has 18 residues. CDR1 is SGHTA and CDR2 is FQGNSA in the germline V gene. With 1 base clipped from V and 3 bases from J, the junction kept 14 bases outside the gene matches. The CDR3, as DNA: TGTGCCAGCAGCTTAGATGGGATCCGGGACAGAAGGCACTATGGCTACACCTTC. Protein product: CASSLDGIRDRRHYGYTF.